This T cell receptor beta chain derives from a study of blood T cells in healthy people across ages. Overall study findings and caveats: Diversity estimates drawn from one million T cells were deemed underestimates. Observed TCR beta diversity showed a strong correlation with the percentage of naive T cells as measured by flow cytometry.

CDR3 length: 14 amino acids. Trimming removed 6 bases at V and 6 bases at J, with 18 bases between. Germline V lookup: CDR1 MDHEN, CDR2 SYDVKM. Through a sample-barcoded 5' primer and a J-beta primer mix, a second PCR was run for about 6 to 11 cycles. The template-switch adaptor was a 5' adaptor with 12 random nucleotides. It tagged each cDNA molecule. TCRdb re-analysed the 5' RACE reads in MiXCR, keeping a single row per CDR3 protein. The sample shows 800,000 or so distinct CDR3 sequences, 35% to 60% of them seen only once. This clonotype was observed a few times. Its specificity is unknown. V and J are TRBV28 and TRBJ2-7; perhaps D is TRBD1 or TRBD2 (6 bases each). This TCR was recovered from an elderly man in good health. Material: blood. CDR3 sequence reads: CASRPGDLVSEQYF. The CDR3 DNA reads TGTGCCAGCAGGCCAGGGGACTTGGTCTCCGAGCAGTACTTC.